Presented here are 10 T cell receptor beta chains from one specimen sequenced in a study of cytomegalovirus exposure and HLA in healthy donors. The table came from immunoSEQ multiplex PCR; TCRdb's copy has only in-frame clones and leaves some out. The profile shows roughly 48,000 clones, 88% of them singletons. Sequenced input: PBMCs. These receptors came from a woman aged 25 to 39 in good health and CMV-seronegative.

The V call is TRBV2, the J call TRBJ2-6, with 14 bases that match TRBD2. This CDR3 is 18 amino acids long. CDR1 and CDR2 (germline): SNHLY, FYNNEI. The V and J ends lost 6 bases and 0 bases, in that order; junction bases with no gene match: 4. This CDR3 is CASSRGLAGDSGANVLTF. The CDR3 DNA follows: TGTGCCAGCAGCCGGGGACTAGCGGGGGACTCTGGGGCCAACGTCCTGACTTTC.

The chain couples TRBV27 to TRBJ2-2, with a possible D match to TRBD2 (5 bases). CDR3 size: 15 residues. The V end was cut by 1 base, the J end by 1 base, with 7 bases between. The germline CDR1 and CDR2 sequences are MNHEY and SMNVEV (reference sequence). This CDR3 reads CASSLFRENTGELFF. Written as DNA, the CDR3 is TGTGCCAGCAGTTTATTTCGGGAGAACACCGGGGAGCTGTTTTTT.

V usage is TRBV10-3 and J usage is TRBJ1-1; maybe TRBD1 (6 bases). The germline V gene has CDR1 ENHRY and CDR2 SYGVKD. V was pared by 6 bases and J by 1 base, with 12 bases between. The CDR3 is 14 amino acids. CDR3: CAISRQERNTEAFF. In nucleotides, the CDR3 is TGTGCCATCAGCAGACAGGAGAGGAACACTGAAGCTTTCTTT.

V usage is TRBV6-5 and J usage is TRBJ2-5, with 9 positions matching TRBD1. Germline V gives CDR1 MNHEY, CDR2 SVGAGI. The CDR3 loop spans 14 amino acids. V shed 5 bases, J shed 7 bases, and the junction held 8 bases outside the gene matches. DNA of the CDR3: TGTGCCAGCAGTCAAACAGGGGGCTTAGTGACCCAGTACTTC. This gives the protein CASSQTGGLVTQYF.

The J gene is TRBJ2-1, the V gene TRBV28; D perhaps matches TRBD2 (7 bases). V was cut by 5 bases and J by 7 bases, with 24 bases left in between. This CDR3 has 17 amino acids. CDR1 MDHEN and CDR2 SYDVKM come from the germline V gene. The CDR3 sequence is CASSRRNGGREFNEQFF. The CDR3 DNA reads TGTGCCAGCAGTCGAAGGAACGGGGGGCGGGAGTTTAATGAGCAGTTCTTC. The full variable domain, completed using reference TRBV28 and TRBJ2-1, is DVKVTQSSRYLVKRTGEKVFLECVQDMDHENMFWYRQDPGLGLRLIYFSYDVKMKEKGDIPEGYSVSREKKERFSLILESASTNQTSMYLCASSRRNGGREFNEQFFGPGTRLTVL.

This chain joins TRBV29-1 and TRBJ2-1; 11 bases match TRBD2. The germline CDR1 and CDR2 sequences are SQVTM and ANQGSEA. CDR3 length: 15 residues. With V trimmed by 6 bases and J by 4 bases, 8 bases remained unmatched. In nucleotides, the CDR3 is TGCAGCGTGGACATAGCGGGAGGGGGATACAATGAGCAGTTCTTC. Its protein product is CSVDIAGGGYNEQFF.

The chain joins TRBV7-2 to TRBJ1-2, with TRBD1 matching 8 bases. CDR1 and CDR2 from the germline V gene are SGHTA and FQGNSA. The V and J ends lost 4 bases and 4 bases, in that order; junction bases with no gene match: 5. There are 14 residues in the CDR3. The CDR3 loop reads CASSSQGAGYGYTF. The DNA for the CDR3 is TGTGCCAGCAGCTCTCAGGGGGCGGGCTATGGCTACACCTTC.

The chain carries TRBV5-1 and TRBJ1-1; 8 nucleotides align to TRBD1. The CDR3 is 18 amino acids. The germline gives CDR1 SGHRS, CDR2 YFSETQ. J was trimmed by 0 bases and V by 4 bases; bases with no gene match: 14. CDR3 in amino acids: CASSQRTGSRLMNTEAFF. CDR3 bases: TGCGCCAGCAGCCAACGGACAGGGAGCCGACTTATGAACACTGAAGCTTTCTTT.

The chain uses TRBV6-6 and TRBJ1-2, with D perhaps matching TRBD1 (5 bases). This CDR3 has 13 amino acids. The germline V gene encodes CDR1 MNHNY and CDR2 SVGAGI (reference sequence). V gave up 7 bases and J gave up 4 bases, with 13 bases separating them. CDR3: CASTGGDGYGYTF. The CDR3 nucleotides are TGTGCCAGCACTGGGGGGGATGGCTATGGCTACACCTTC.

The chain is built from TRBV7-2 and TRBJ2-3; 9 bases are a match to TRBD2. This CDR3 spans 16 amino acids. Germline CDR1 is SGHTA and CDR2 is FQGNSA. V lost 4 bases and J lost 7; bases outside the gene matches: 12. The CDR3 bases are TGTGCCAGCAGCTCTCCAGCGGGAGGAAGCCGCAATACGCAGTATTTT. Protein sequence: CASSSPAGGSRNTQYF.